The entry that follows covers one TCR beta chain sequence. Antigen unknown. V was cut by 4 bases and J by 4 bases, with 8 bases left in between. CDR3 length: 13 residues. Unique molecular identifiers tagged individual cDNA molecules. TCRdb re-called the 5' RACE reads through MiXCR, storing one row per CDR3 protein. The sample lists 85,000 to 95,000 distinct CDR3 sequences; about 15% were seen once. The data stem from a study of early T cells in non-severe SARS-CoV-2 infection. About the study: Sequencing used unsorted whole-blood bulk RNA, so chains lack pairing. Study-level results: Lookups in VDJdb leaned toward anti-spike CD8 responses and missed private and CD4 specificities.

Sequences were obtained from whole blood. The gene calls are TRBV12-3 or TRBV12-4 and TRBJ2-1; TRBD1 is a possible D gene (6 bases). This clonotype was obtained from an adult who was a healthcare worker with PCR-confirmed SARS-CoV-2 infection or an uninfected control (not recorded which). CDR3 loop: CASSSGQYNEQFF. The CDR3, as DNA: TGTGCCAGCAGTTCGGGACAATACAATGAGCAGTTCTTC.